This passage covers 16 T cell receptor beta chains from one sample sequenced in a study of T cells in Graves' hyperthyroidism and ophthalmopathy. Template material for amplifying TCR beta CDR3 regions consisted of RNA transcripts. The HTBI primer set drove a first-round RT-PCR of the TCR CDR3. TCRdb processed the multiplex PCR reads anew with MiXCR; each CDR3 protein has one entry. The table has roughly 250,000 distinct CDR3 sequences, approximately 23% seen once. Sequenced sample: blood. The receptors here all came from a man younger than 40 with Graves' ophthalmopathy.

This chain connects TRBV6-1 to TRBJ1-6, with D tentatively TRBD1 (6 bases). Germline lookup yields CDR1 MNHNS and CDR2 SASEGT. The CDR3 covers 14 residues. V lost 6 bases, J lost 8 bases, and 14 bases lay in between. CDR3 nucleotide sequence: TGTGCCAGCAGCTCCGGGACAACGGATTCACCCCTCCACTTT. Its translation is CASSSGTTDSPLHF.

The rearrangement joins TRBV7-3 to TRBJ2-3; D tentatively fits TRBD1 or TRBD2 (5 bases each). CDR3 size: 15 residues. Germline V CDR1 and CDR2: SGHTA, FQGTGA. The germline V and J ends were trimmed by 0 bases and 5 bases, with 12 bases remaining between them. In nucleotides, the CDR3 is TGTGCCAGCAGCTTAACGGGGGAAGAGGTAGATACGCAGTATTTT. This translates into CASSLTGEEVDTQYF.

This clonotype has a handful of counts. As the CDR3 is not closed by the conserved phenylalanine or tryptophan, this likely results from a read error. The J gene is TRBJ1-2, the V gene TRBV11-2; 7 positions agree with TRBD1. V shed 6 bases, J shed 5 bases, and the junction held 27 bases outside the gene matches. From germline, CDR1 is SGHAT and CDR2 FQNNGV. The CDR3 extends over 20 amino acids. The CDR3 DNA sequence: TGTGCCAGCAGTTTCCAACTTGGGACAGCTCAAATAGGGGGGGATTATGGCTACACCTCC. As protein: CASSFQLGTAQIGGDYGYTS.

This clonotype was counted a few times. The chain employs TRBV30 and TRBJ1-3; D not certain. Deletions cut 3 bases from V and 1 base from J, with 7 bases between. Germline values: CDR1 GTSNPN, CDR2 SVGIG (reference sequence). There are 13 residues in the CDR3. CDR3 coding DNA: TGTGCCTGGAGGTTTACTTCTGGAAACACCATATATTTT. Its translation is CAWRFTSGNTIYF.

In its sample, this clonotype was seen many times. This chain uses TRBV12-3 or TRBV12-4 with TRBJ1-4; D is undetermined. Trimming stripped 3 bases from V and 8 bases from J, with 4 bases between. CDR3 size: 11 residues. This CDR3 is CASSFGEKLFF. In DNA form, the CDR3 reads TGTGCCAGCAGTTTCGGCGAAAAACTGTTTTTT.

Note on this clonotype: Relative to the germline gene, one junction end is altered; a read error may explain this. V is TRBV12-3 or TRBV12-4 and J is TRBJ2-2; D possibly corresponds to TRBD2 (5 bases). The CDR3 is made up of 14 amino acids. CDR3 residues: CASSNDRGAGELVF. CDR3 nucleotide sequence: TGTGCCAGCAGCAACGATCGGGGAGCCGGGGAGCTGGTTTTT.

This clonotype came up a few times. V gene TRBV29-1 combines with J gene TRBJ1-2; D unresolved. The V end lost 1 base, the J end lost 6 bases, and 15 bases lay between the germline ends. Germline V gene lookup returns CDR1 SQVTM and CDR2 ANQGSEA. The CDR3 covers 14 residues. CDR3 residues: CSVEASGLWDGYTF. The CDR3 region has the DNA TGCAGCGTTGAAGCCTCCGGGTTATGGGATGGCTACACCTTC.

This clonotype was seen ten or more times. CDR3 protein: CAWSDGRGSNEQFF. The CDR3 nucleotides read TGTGCCTGGAGTGACGGGAGGGGGAGTAATGAGCAGTTCTTC. The rearrangement links TRBV30 to TRBJ2-1, with 8 bases matching TRBD2. The CDR3 is made up of 14 amino acids. The germline CDR1 and CDR2 sequences are GTSNPN and SVGIG (reference sequence). Trimming at V came to 1 base and at J to 7 bases, leaving 6 bases not matched to a gene.

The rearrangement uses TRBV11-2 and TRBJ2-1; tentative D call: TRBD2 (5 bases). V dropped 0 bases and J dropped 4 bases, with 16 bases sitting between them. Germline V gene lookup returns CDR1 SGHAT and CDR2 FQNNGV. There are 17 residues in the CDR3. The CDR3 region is CASSLDLKDSFYNEQFF. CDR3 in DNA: TGTGCCAGCAGCTTAGATTTAAAGGACTCCTTTTACAATGAGCAGTTCTTC.

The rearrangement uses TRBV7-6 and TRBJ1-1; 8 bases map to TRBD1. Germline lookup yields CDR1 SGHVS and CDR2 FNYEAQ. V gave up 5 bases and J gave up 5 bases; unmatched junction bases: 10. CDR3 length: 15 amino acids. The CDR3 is CASSPVQGAGTEAFF. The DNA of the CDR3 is TGTGCCAGCAGCCCAGTGCAGGGGGCGGGAACTGAAGCTTTCTTT.

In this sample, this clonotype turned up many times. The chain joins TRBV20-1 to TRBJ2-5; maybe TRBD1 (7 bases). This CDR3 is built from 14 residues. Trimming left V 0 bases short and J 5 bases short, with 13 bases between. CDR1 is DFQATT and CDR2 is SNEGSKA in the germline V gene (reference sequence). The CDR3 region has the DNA TGCAGTGCTAGAGATTCGACAGGGAGGGAGACCCAGTACTTC. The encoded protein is CSARDSTGRETQYF.

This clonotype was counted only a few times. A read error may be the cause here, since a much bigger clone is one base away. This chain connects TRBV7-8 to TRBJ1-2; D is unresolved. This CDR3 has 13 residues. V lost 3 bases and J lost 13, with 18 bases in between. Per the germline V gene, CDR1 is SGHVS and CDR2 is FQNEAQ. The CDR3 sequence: CASSFRRDRSCTF. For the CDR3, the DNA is TGTGCCAGCAGCTTTAGGAGGGATCGGAGCTGCACCTTC.

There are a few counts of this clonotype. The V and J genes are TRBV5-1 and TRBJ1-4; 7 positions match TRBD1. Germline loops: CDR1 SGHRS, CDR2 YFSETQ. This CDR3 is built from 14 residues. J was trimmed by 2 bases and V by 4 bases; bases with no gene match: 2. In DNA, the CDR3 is TGCGCCAGCAGCACGGGACAGACTAATGAAAAACTGTTTTTT. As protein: CASSTGQTNEKLFF.

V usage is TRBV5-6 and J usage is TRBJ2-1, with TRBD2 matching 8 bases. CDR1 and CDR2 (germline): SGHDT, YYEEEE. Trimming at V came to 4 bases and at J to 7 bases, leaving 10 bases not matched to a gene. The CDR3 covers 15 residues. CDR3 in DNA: TGTGCCAGCAGCAGACTAGCGAGAGGGTGGAATGAGCAGTTCTTC. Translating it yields CASSRLARGWNEQFF.

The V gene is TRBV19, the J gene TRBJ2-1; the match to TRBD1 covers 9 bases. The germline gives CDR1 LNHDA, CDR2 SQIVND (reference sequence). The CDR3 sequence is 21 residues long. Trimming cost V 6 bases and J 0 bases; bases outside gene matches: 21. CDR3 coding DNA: TGTGCCAGTAGCCCTCCCAACAGGGGGCTGTACCTTCCCTCCTCCTACAATGAGCAGTTCTTC. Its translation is CASSPPNRGLYLPSSYNEQFF.

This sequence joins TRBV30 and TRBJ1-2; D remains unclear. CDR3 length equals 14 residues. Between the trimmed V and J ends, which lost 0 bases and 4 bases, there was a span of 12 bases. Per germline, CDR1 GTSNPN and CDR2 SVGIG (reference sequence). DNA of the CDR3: TGTGCCTGGAGTGTACCATCCAAGGCCTATGGCTACACCTTC. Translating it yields CAWSVPSKAYGYTF.